The rows below give T cell receptor beta chains drawn from one sample of a study of T cells in Graves' hyperthyroidism and ophthalmopathy. A single record per CDR3 protein comes from TCRdb applying MiXCR to the multiplex PCR reads. The top ten clones hold approximately 12% of a sample with hundreds of thousands of distinct CDR3 sequences, approximately 14% of them seen once. The material sequenced was blood. These receptor sequences come from a woman aged 45 to 65 with Graves' ophthalmopathy. The CDR3 runs from the conserved cysteine through the conserved F or W. D genes are given only for firm matches. Clone size is shown for a subset of rows, as once, few, many or a class of expanded clone.

16,-,TRBV7-9,few,TRBJ2-3,CASSSLTLGEKDTQYF,TGTGCCAGCAGCTCGTTGACCTTAGGGGAGAAAGATACGCAGTATTTT
14,-,TRBV12-3/TRBV12-4,few,TRBJ2-1,CASLDRDIYNEQFF,TGTGCCAGTCTTGATCGGGATATCTACAATGAGCAGTTCTTC
15,-,TRBV4-3,-,TRBJ1-5,CASSQVLYSNQPQHF,TGCGCCAGCAGCCAAGTTCTGTATAGCAATCAGCCCCAGCATTTT
16,TRBD2,TRBV20-1,many,TRBJ2-3,CSASASGWDLTDTQYF,TGCAGTGCTAGCGCTAGCGGTTGGGATCTCACAGATACGCAGTATTTT
18,TRBD2,TRBV11-2,many,TRBJ2-1,CASSLGPGLAVTYNEQFF,TGTGCCAGCAGCTTAGGCCCGGGACTAGCGGTGACTTACAATGAGCAGTTCTTC
17,TRBD2,TRBV6-1,few,TRBJ2-5,CASSRLGTSVNQETQYF,TGTGCCAGCAGTCGCCTCGGGACTAGCGTGAACCAAGAGACCCAGTACTTC
13,TRBD2,TRBV19,many,TRBJ2-7,CASTSGSSYEQYF,TGTGCCAGCACTAGCGGGAGTTCTTACGAGCAGTACTTC
16,TRBD2,TRBV28,many,TRBJ2-1,CASSSLAGGPYGEQFF,TGTGCCAGCAGTTCCCTAGCGGGAGGGCCTTATGGGGAGCAGTTCTTC
14,-,TRBV7-2,many,TRBJ1-2,CASSLEGLTNGYTF,TGTGCCAGCAGCTTAGAGGGGTTGACTAATGGCTACACCTTC
11,-,TRBV7-2,many,TRBJ2-5,CASSWVGTQYF,TGTGCCAGCAGTTGGGTTGGGACCCAGTACTTC
13,-,TRBV4-3,many,TRBJ1-2,CASSQRQDYGYTF,TGCGCCAGCAGCCAACGACAGGACTATGGCTACACCTTC
19,TRBD1,TRBV5-1,many,TRBJ2-6,CASRQPGQGTLSGANVLTF,TGCGCCAGCAGGCAACCGGGACAGGGAACTCTCTCTGGGGCCAACGTCCTGACTTTC
14,TRBD1,TRBV24-1,-,TRBJ2-1,CATRGTGDFNEQFF,TGTGCCACCAGGGGGACAGGCGACTTCAATGAGCAGTTCTTC
16,TRBD1,TRBV25-1,many,TRBJ2-5,CASSETGGAGGETQYF,TGTGCCAGCAGTGAGACAGGGGGCGCGGGCGGAGAGACCCAGTACTTC
18,TRBD2,TRBV20-1,many,TRBJ2-1,CSARAPHAASGSMYEQFF,TGCAGTGCTAGAGCGCCCCATGCCGCTAGCGGGAGTATGTATGAGCAGTTCTTC
14,TRBD1,TRBV20-1,many,TRBJ1-2,CSVQQGASSYGYTF,TGCAGTGTACAACAGGGGGCTTCGAGCTATGGCTACACCTTC
16,TRBD2,TRBV6-1,many,TRBJ2-1,CASSPRGGSLYNEQFF,TGTGCCAGCAGTCCCCGAGGCGGGAGTCTTTACAATGAGCAGTTCTTC
16,-,TRBV11-3,many,TRBJ2-3,CASSHGIEGNTDTQYF,TGTGCCAGCAGCCACGGGATAGAAGGGAACACAGATACGCAGTATTTT
16,TRBD1,TRBV14,many,TRBJ1-1,CASSHPDRGRDTEAFF,TGTGCCAGCAGCCACCCCGACAGGGGACGGGACACTGAAGCTTTCTTT
17,TRBD2,TRBV7-9,many,TRBJ2-5,CASSSKGLAGYQETQYF,TGTGCCAGCAGCTCCAAAGGACTAGCGGGGTACCAAGAGACCCAGTACTTC
15,-,TRBV28,many,TRBJ2-7,CASSRPGLAGYEQYF,TGTGCCAGCAGCCGCCCGGGACTTGCTGGTTACGAGCAGTACTTC
15,-,TRBV3-1,many,TRBJ2-1,CASSQVLRSYNEQFF,TGTGCCAGCAGCCAAGTTCTAAGGTCCTACAATGAGCAGTTCTTC
15,TRBD2,TRBV7-2,many,TRBJ2-7,CASSLRTSGRYEQYF,TGTGCCAGCAGCCTGCGGACTAGCGGGAGGTACGAGCAGTACTTC
18,TRBD1,TRBV18,few,TRBJ2-3,CASSPASRDRGRTDTQYF,TGTGCCAGCTCACCAGCATCGCGGGACAGGGGGCGCACAGATACGCAGTATTTT
16,TRBD2,TRBV19,few,TRBJ2-7,CASSMGGLAGVYEQYF,TGTGCCAGTAGTATGGGGGGGCTAGCGGGAGTCTACGAGCAGTACTTC
16,TRBD2,TRBV25-1,-,TRBJ2-1,CASSSPFATSGNEQFF,TGTGCCAGCAGTAGCCCCTTTGCGACTAGCGGGAATGAGCAGTTCTTC
14,TRBD1,TRBV2,many,TRBJ2-1,CASSTRTGGSEQFF,TGTGCCAGCAGTACAAGGACAGGGGGCAGTGAGCAGTTCTTC
15,-,TRBV7-2,many,TRBJ2-2,CASTAAKRNTGELFF,TGTGCCAGCACTGCCGCGAAGCGGAACACCGGGGAGCTGTTTTTT
17,TRBD1,TRBV27,many,TRBJ1-2,CASSLGATGGPYYGYTF,TGTGCCAGCAGTTTAGGGGCGACAGGGGGCCCCTACTATGGCTACACCTTC
14,-,TRBV12-3/TRBV12-4,-,TRBJ2-2,CASSQKQGPGELFF,TGTGCCAGCAGTCAAAAACAGGGTCCCGGGGAGCTGTTTTTT
14,TRBD2,TRBV7-8,many,TRBJ2-1,CASSLEETSGQQFF,TGTGCCAGCAGCTTAGAAGAGACTAGCGGGCAGCAGTTCTTC
14,TRBD1,TRBV6-5,few,TRBJ2-7,CASSSLTGGREQYF,TGTGCCAGCAGTTCCTTAACAGGGGGCAGGGAGCAGTACTTC
13,-,TRBV12-3/TRBV12-4,-,TRBJ1-1,CASSEPGMPEAFF,TGTGCCAGCAGTGAACCAGGGATGCCTGAAGCTTTCTTT
18,TRBD2,TRBV4-3,few,TRBJ2-1,CASSQGLAGGLNYNEQFF,TGCGCCAGCAGCCAAGGACTAGCGGGAGGACTAAACTACAATGAGCAGTTCTTC
18,TRBD2,TRBV20-1,many,TRBJ2-1,CSARGGLAGGNSYNEQFF,TGCAGTGCTAGAGGCGGACTAGCGGGAGGAAACTCCTACAATGAGCAGTTCTTC
15,-,TRBV24-1,once,TRBJ1-5,CATSGTGPGDQPQHF,TGTGCCACCAGTGGGACGGGGCCGGGCGATCAGCCCCAGCATTTT
13,-,TRBV6-1,-,TRBJ2-5,CASSRDMQETQYF,TGTGCCAGCAGCCGTGACATGCAAGAGACCCAGTACTTC
15,-,TRBV28,many,TRBJ2-1,CASTPLDSPFYEQFF,TGTGCCAGCACCCCCCTGGACTCACCCTTTTATGAGCAGTTCTTC
14,-,TRBV6-1,many,TRBJ1-1,CASSEAQGITEAFF,TGTGCCAGCAGCGAAGCTCAGGGTATCACTGAAGCTTTCTTT
18,TRBD2,TRBV6-2/TRBV6-3,few,TRBJ2-2,CASSYPTGSGSAAGELFF,TGTGCCAGCAGTTACCCCACAGGTAGCGGGAGTGCGGCCGGGGAGCTGTTTTTT